A selection of T cell receptor beta chains follows, all from one sample in a study of vaccination and CD4 T cells after COVID-19. Antigens for these TCRs are unknown. TCRdb itself ran the PCR reads through MiXCR, one entry per CDR3 protein. The sample consists of some 2,500 distinct CDR3 sequences, 20% to 25% of them appearing once. The sequenced sample was CD4+ T cells from blood, cultured in vitro. The origin of the receptors is a human donor who had recovered from COVID-19. The CDR3 runs from the conserved cysteine through the conserved F or W. D genes are given only for firm matches. The size of a clone is reported for some rows only, either as once, few or many, or as a class for expanded clones.

clone size,V gene,J gene,D gene,CDR3 DNA,CDR3 protein
few,TRBV12-3/TRBV12-4,TRBJ1-5,NA,TGTGCCAGCAGTTTAGTACAGGGCCCGCGGAATCAGCCCCAGCATTTT,CASSLVQGPRNQPQHF
few,TRBV5-1,TRBJ2-4,TRBD1,TGCGCCAGCAGCTTACAGGGGACCAAAAACATTCAGTACTTC,CASSLQGTKNIQYF
NA,TRBV20-1,TRBJ1-4,NA,TGCAGTGCTAGCTTCGCAGGGCGTGAAAAACTGTTTTTT,CSASFAGREKLFF
once,TRBV5-1,TRBJ2-2,TRBD2,TGCGCCAGCAGCCCACACCGGGACTATACCACCGGGGAGCTGTTTTTT,CASSPHRDYTTGELFF
NA,TRBV7-3,TRBJ2-3,TRBD2,TGTGCCAGCAGCCCTCTAGCGGGCACAGATACGCAGTATTTT,CASSPLAGTDTQYF
NA,TRBV30,TRBJ2-7,TRBD2,TGTGCCTGGAGTTTGCGGACTAGCGGAAAGAAGCACTTC,CAWSLRTSGKKHF
NA,TRBV7-2,TRBJ2-2,NA,TGTGCCAGCAGCTGGGGTTTGACCGGGGAGCTGTTTTTT,CASSWGLTGELFF
NA,TRBV12-3/TRBV12-4,TRBJ2-3,NA,TGTGCCAGCAGTTTAGTAGGGACCCCCACAGATACGCAGTATTTT,CASSLVGTPTDTQYF
large,TRBV5-1,TRBJ2-1,TRBD2,TGCGCCAGCAGCTTGGCCCTGAGCGGGATGGTGGACAATGAGCAGTTCTTC,CASSLALSGMVDNEQFF
NA,TRBV6-1,TRBJ2-1,TRBD2,TGTGCCAGCAGACGGACCCTAGCGGGAGCCTTCTATGAGCAGTTCTTC,CASRRTLAGAFYEQFF
NA,TRBV5-1,TRBJ1-2,NA,TGCGCCAGCAGCTTGACCCCTCTCCCAGTTAAATCCGGAGGCTACACCTTC,CASSLTPLPVKSGGYTF
few,TRBV7-3,TRBJ2-1,TRBD2,TGTGCCAGCAGCTTATATCGGGGGGGAGACAATGAGCAGTTCTTC,CASSLYRGGDNEQFF
few,TRBV20-1,TRBJ2-7,NA,TGCAGTGCGGTAAGGGAGCCTTTAGAGAACGAGCAGTACTTC,CSAVREPLENEQYF
NA,TRBV5-1,TRBJ1-6,NA,TGCGCCAGCAGCCCCTCGAGCGGGTTGGGGCCTAATTCACCCCTCCACTTT,CASSPSSGLGPNSPLHF
NA,TRBV6-5,TRBJ2-7,TRBD2,TGTGCCAGCAGTTCAGCGGGGGTAGGCGAGCAGTACTTC,CASSSAGVGEQYF
few,TRBV6-1,TRBJ1-1,NA,TGTGCCACCAGGGCGCGAACTGAAGCTTTCTTT,CATRARTEAFF
few,TRBV10-1,TRBJ2-3,TRBD2,TGCGCCAGCAGAGTCGTCGGAACGGGAGGGGGGCGTGATACGCAGTATTTT,CASRVVGTGGGRDTQYF
NA,TRBV12-3/TRBV12-4,TRBJ2-3,TRBD2,TGTGCCAGCAGTTTAGTATACGGGAGGGTTACGCAGTATTTT,CASSLVYGRVTQYF
medium-sized,TRBV11-2,TRBJ2-3,NA,TGTGCCAGCAGCTTAGAGGGCAGGGGAGGTTGGGACACAGATACGCAGTATTTT,CASSLEGRGGWDTDTQYF
NA,TRBV5-1,TRBJ2-1,NA,TGCGCCAGCAGCATAGACTGGGGCCGCAGGGTGGGAGAGCAGTTCTTC,CASSIDWGRRVGEQFF
large,TRBV6-5,TRBJ1-2,NA,TGTGCCAGCAGTTATTATCGGGGTTCGACTAGTGGCTACACCTTC,CASSYYRGSTSGYTF
few,TRBV10-3,TRBJ2-7,TRBD2,TGTGCCATCACCAAAACCGGGACTAGCGGGATGAGCTCCTACGAGCAGTACTTC,CAITKTGTSGMSSYEQYF
few,TRBV5-4,TRBJ1-1,NA,TGTGCCAGCAGCTTGGATAACACTGAAGCTTTCTTT,CASSLDNTEAFF
few,TRBV6-5,TRBJ2-7,NA,TGTGCCAGCAGATTACTAGCCCTCAGCTCCTACGAGCAGTACTTC,CASRLLALSSYEQYF